This T cell receptor (beta chain) came from a study of spatial heterogeneity in lung cancer. Study as a whole: More beta-chain than alpha-chain sequences were consistently detected.

This clonotype is medium-sized (0.01 to 0.1%) within its sample. In TCRdb, the 5' RACE reads were re-called with MiXCR into one record per CDR3 protein. The data hold a few thousand distinct CDR3 sequences, with around 21% observed a single time. Trimming cost V 4 bases and J 0 bases, with 11 bases left between them. Germline V CDR1 and CDR2: KGHDR, SFDVKD. This CDR3 has 15 residues. The time point here: sample taken at primary tumor resection. Unsorted samples of tumor, nontumor lung or frozen PBMC had their whole RNA sequenced. The 70 or so donors had untreated early-stage non-small cell lung cancer.

This chain links TRBV24-1 with TRBJ1-1; D is uncertain. The receptor's source is a female donor with early-stage non-small cell lung cancer. This specimen consisted of normal lung tissue next to the tumor, obtained at surgery. The CDR3 DNA reads as TGTGCCACCAGTGACCGACCTCAGGTGAACACTGAAGCTTTCTTT. It translates to CATSDRPQVNTEAFF.